This T cell receptor beta chain appears in the sequencing data of a study of identifying expanded T cells in peripheral blood. Study observations and caveats: Across healthy donors, higher total template counts meant significantly greater approximately two-week count variance.

TCRdb keeps only in-frame clones here, not all; method: immunoSEQ multiplex PCR. The sample comprises 81,000 or so clones, 84% of which are singletons, and about 18% rests with the top ten. Comments on this clone: As yet, its antigen is unknown. Distinct nucleotide sequences in the sample also encode this CDR3.

Between the trimmed V and J ends, which lost 3 bases and 5 bases, there was a span of 10 bases. Per the germline V gene, CDR1 is SEHNR and CDR2 is FQNEAQ (reference sequence). The CDR3 consists of 13 residues. V is TRBV7-9 and J is TRBJ1-1; TRBD1 is a possible D gene (5 bases). The TCR originated in a person between 18 and 75 years old in good health. Source material: blood. The CDR3 DNA follows: TGTGCCAGCAGCTTCGGGACCGAGACTGAAGCTTTCTTT. This sequence encodes CASSFGTETEAFF.